The 12 T cell receptor beta chains below come from one sample, sequenced in a study of cytomegalovirus exposure and HLA in healthy donors. PCR amplification relied on 60 Vbeta primers (plus 13 Jbeta primers). Sequenced by immunoSEQ multiplex PCR; TCRdb stores in-frame clones only, minus some. The profile shows approximately 170,000 clones, around 73% of them singletons. Source material: PBMCs. All receptors come from a woman between 18 and 29 years old in good health and CMV-seropositive.

The rearrangement uses TRBV5-5 and TRBJ1-4; 8 bases fit TRBD1. Germline CDR1 is SGHKS and CDR2 is YYEKEE (reference sequence). This CDR3 region has 14 residues. J lost 8 bases, V lost 4 bases, and 7 bases had no gene match. DNA of the CDR3: TGTGCCAGCAGCAGACAGACAGGGGAGGAAAAACTGTTTTTT. Translated: CASSRQTGEEKLFF.

The J gene is TRBJ1-1, the V gene TRBV19; maybe TRBD1 (5 bases). Trimming took 1 base from V and 4 from J, leaving 13 bases between them. CDR3 length equals 15 residues. Germline V gene lookup returns CDR1 LNHDA and CDR2 SQIVND (reference sequence). CDR3 DNA: TGTGCCAGTAGTATAGCGGGGCAGGGAGGCACTGAAGCTTTCTTT. Translated, it gives CASSIAGQGGTEAFF.

This rearrangement joins TRBV4-3 to TRBJ1-2, with D possibly TRBD1 on 6 matching bases. The CDR3 consists of 15 residues. V was shortened by 0 bases and J by 8 bases, with 16 bases between the two germline ends. Germline V gene lookup returns CDR1 LGHNA and CDR2 YSLEER. The CDR3 loop reads CASSQDRAGAGGYTF. CDR3 nucleotide sequence: TGCGCCAGCAGCCAAGATCGGGCGGGGGCAGGGGGCTACACCTTC.

The chain links TRBV19 to TRBJ2-4, with 9 positions matching TRBD2. The CDR3 is made up of 16 amino acids. Germline V gives CDR1 LNHDA, CDR2 SQIVND (reference sequence). The V and J ends lost 8 bases and 0 bases, in that order; junction bases with no gene match: 8. The CDR3 bases are TGTGCCAGTGATAATAGCGGGGGAATAGCCAAAAACATTCAGTACTTC. Its translation: CASDNSGGIAKNIQYF.

This chain joins TRBV28 and TRBJ1-4; tentative D call: TRBD1 (6 bases). Per the germline V gene, CDR1 is MDHEN and CDR2 is SYDVKM. The CDR3 spans 16 residues. Trimming removed 6 bases at V and 3 bases at J, with 17 bases between. CDR3 loop: CASSPPSRGANEKLFF. In nucleotides, the CDR3 is TGTGCCAGCAGCCCGCCTTCCAGGGGTGCTAATGAAAAACTGTTTTTT.

The sample holds a few counts of this clone. The chain combines TRBV2 with TRBJ1-1; no reliable D call. The V end was cut by 4 bases, the J end by 4 bases, with 10 bases between. CDR1 and CDR2 (germline): SNHLY, FYNNEI. This CDR3 region has 13 residues. CDR3 in amino acids: CASSGEVGTEAFF. CDR3 nucleotide sequence: TGTGCCAGCAGTGGAGAGGTTGGCACTGAAGCTTTCTTT.

This clone was found a few times. V and J are TRBV5-6 and TRBJ2-3; D not certain. V dropped 2 bases and J dropped 2 bases, with 18 bases sitting between them. CDR1 and CDR2 from the germline V gene are SGHDT and YYEEEE. This CDR3 comprises 17 residues. In DNA form, the CDR3 reads TGTGCCAGCAGCTTCGGTTTAGGAGACCCTGACACAGATACGCAGTATTTT. Translation gives CASSFGLGDPDTDTQYF.

This chain connects TRBV7-2 to TRBJ2-1, with a weak D call TRBD2 (6 bases). The length of the CDR3 is 12 residues. Germline V lookup: CDR1 SGHTA, CDR2 FQGNSA. The V end was cut by 4 bases, the J end by 16 bases, with 17 bases between. CDR3 sequence: CASSSAGSRLFF. Here the CDR3 DNA reads TGTGCCAGCAGCTCCGCGGGGTCTCGGCTTTTCTTC.

The chain combines TRBV4-3 with TRBJ1-1; the D is unclear. The CDR3 runs 15 residues. Germline loops: CDR1 LGHNA, CDR2 YSLEER. V was shortened by 3 bases and J by 5 bases, with 16 bases between the two germline ends. This CDR3 is CASSQNLGVRTEAFF. The CDR3 region has the DNA TGCGCCAGCAGCCAGAACCTCGGGGTGCGGACTGAAGCTTTCTTT.

V is TRBV19 and J is TRBJ1-6; TRBD1 matches 11 bases. Losses at the gene ends were 4 bases for V and 9 bases for J; bases not matched to a gene: 11. Germline CDR1 and CDR2: LNHDA and SQIVND (reference sequence). The CDR3 totals 17 residues. The DNA for the CDR3 is TGTGCCAGTAGTACGGTCCCCGGGACAGGGGGATTTTCACCCCTCCACTTT. This gives the protein CASSTVPGTGGFSPLHF. The full variable domain, in which reference TRBV19 and TRBJ1-6 provide the parts outside the CDR3, is DGGITQSPKYLFRKEGQNVTLSCEQNLNHDAMYWYRQDPGQGLRLIYYSQIVNDFQKGDIAEGYSVSREKKESFPLTVTSAQKNPTAFYLCASSTVPGTGGFSPLHFGNGTRLTVT.

The chain joins TRBV6-5 to TRBJ2-7; 10 nucleotides match TRBD1. Germline CDR1 MNHEY, CDR2 SVGAGI. The CDR3 has 15 amino acids. V lost 6 bases, J lost 3 bases, and 8 bases stayed unmatched. The CDR3 sequence is CASRAADRGLYEQYF. The CDR3 DNA reads as TGTGCCAGCAGAGCCGCTGACAGGGGGCTCTACGAGCAGTACTTC.

The chain carries TRBV11-2 and TRBJ2-5, with TRBD1 matching 9 bases. The CDR3 loop spans 15 amino acids. CDR1 is SGHAT, CDR2 FQNNGV, per germline. The ends lost 1 base at V and 5 bases at J; junction bases unmatched: 5. The CDR3 spells CASSLGQGGLETQYF. The CDR3, as DNA: TGTGCCAGCAGCTTAGGACAGGGGGGACTTGAGACCCAGTACTTC.